Presented here are 4 T cell receptor beta chains from one specimen sequenced in a study of Ad26.COV2.S vaccination and SARS-CoV-2 variants. Treatment noted: over 15 received Ad26.COV2.S at low or high dose, single or two shots; about 5 received placebo; per-sample allocation not given. Day 63 after the first vaccine or placebo injection was the time point for sampling. Produced via immunoSEQ multiplex PCR; TCRdb's table is partial and in-frame only. The sample records about 390,000 clones, roughly 90% being singletons. Sequenced material: peripheral blood, taken in a trial of Ad26.COV2.S vaccine versus placebo. The receptors here all came from a person aged 18-65 years who received the Ad26.COV2.S COVID-19 vaccine or a placebo.

This chain joins TRBV6-5 and TRBJ1-1; D not resolved. The length of the CDR3 is 16 residues. With 4 bases removed from V and 0 bases from J, the gap between germline ends came to 15 bases. Germline assignment: CDR1 MNHEY and CDR2 SVGAGI. Written as DNA, the CDR3 is TGTGCCAGCAGTTGGACCGAGTTTTACTTGAACACTGAAGCTTTCTTT. The encoded protein is CASSWTEFYLNTEAFF.

The chain joins TRBV12-3 or TRBV12-4 to TRBJ2-3; possible D gene TRBD2, 6 bases. The CDR3 length is 13 residues. Trimming took off 6 bases at V and 4 bases at J, with 11 bases between the two ends. The CDR3 DNA is TGTGCCAGCAGCCCGACTAGGCCAGATACGCAGTATTTT. It specifies CASSPTRPDTQYF.

The chain couples TRBV5-6 to TRBJ1-1; D is possibly TRBD1 (6 bases). V shed 1 base and J shed 0 bases, with 13 bases lying between them. Germline V gives CDR1 SGHDT, CDR2 YYEEEE. This CDR3 is 16 amino acids long. CDR3 DNA: TGTGCCAGCAGCTTGTACGGGGGCCGAATGAACACTGAAGCTTTCTTT. Translated, it gives CASSLYGGRMNTEAFF.

In DNA form, the CDR3 reads TGTGCCAGCTCACCGACCCTGGAGACCCAGTACTTC. As protein: CASSPTLETQYF. V gene TRBV18 combines with J gene TRBJ2-5, with D unclear. The V end lost 3 bases, the J end lost 5 bases, and 7 bases lay between the germline ends. This CDR3 is 12 amino acids long. From germline, CDR1 is KGHSH and CDR2 LQKENI.